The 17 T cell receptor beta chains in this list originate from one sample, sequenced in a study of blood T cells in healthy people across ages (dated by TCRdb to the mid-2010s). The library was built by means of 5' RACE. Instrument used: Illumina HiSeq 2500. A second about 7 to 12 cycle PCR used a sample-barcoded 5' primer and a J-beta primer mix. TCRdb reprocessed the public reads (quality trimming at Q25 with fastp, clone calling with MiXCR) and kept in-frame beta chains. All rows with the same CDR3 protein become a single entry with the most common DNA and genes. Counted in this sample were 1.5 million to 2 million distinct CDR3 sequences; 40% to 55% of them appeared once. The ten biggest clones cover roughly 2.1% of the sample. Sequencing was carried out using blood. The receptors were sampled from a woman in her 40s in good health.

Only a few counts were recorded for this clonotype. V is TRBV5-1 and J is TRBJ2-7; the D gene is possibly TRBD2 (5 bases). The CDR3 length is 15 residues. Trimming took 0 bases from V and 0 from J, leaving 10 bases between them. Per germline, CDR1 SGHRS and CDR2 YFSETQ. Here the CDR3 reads CASSLVPGSSYEQYF. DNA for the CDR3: TGCGCCAGCAGCTTGGTTCCGGGATCCTCCTACGAGCAGTACTTC.

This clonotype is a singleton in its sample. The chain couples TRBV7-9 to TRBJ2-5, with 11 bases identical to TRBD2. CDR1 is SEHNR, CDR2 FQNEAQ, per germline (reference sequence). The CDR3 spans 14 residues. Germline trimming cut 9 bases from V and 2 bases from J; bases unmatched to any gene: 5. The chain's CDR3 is CASVAGGRQETQYF. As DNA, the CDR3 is TGTGCCAGTGTAGCGGGGGGGCGTCAAGAGACCCAGTACTTC.

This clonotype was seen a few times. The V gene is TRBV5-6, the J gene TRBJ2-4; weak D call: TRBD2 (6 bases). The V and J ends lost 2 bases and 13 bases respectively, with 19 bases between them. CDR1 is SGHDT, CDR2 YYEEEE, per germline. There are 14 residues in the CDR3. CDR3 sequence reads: CASSLVTGEHEQYF. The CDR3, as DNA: TGTGCCAGCAGCTTAGTAACGGGGGAGCATGAGCAGTACTTC.

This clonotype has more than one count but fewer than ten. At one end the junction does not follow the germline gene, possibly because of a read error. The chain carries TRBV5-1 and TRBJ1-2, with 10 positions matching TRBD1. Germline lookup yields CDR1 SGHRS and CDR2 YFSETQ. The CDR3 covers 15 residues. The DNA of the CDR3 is TGTGCCAGCAGTTCCCAGGGACAGGGGAACTATGGCTACACCTTC. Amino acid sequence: CASSSQGQGNYGYTF.

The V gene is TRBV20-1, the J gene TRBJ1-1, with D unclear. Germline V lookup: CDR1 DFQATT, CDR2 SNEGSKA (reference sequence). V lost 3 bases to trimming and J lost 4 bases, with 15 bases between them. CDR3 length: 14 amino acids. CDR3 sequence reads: CSARARIPITEAFF. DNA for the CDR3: TGCAGTGCTAGGGCTCGGATCCCCATCACTGAAGCTTTCTTT.

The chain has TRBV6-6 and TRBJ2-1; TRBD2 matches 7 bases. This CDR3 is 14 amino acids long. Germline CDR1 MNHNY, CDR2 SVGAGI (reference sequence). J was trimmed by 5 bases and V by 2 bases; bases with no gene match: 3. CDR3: CASSYSGVNNEQFF. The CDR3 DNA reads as TGTGCCAGCAGTTACAGCGGGGTTAACAATGAGCAGTTCTTC.

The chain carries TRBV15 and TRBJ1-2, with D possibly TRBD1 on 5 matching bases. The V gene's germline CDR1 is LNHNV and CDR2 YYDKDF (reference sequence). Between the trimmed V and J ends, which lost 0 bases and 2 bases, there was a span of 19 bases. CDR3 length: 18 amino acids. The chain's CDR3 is CATSRDREADRRNYGYTF. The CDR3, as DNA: TGTGCCACCAGCAGAGATCGGGAAGCTGACAGACGAAACTATGGCTACACCTTC.

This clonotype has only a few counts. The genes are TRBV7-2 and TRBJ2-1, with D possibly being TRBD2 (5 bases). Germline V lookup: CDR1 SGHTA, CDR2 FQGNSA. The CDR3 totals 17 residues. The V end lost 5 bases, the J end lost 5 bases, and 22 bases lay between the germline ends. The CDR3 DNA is TGTGCCAGCAGCCCGGGCCCAGGAGGAAATAACAACAATGAGCAGTTCTTC. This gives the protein CASSPGPGGNNNNEQFF.

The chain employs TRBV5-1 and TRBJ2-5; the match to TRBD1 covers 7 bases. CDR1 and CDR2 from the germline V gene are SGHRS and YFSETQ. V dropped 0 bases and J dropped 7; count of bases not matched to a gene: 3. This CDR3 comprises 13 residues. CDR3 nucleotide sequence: TGCGCCAGCAGCTTGGGACAGGGTTTGACCCAGTACTTC. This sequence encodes CASSLGQGLTQYF. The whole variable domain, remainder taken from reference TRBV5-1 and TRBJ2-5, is KAGVTQTPRYLIKTRGQQVTLSCSPISGHRSVSWYQQTPGQGLQFLFEYFSETQRNKGNFPGRFSGRQFSNSRSEMNVSTLELGDSALYLCASSLGQGLTQYFGPGTRLLVL.

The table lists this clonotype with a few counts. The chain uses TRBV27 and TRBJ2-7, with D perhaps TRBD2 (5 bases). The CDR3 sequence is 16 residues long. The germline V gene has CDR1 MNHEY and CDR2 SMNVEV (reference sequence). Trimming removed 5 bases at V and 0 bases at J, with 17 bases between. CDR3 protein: CASSTRLTLHSYEQYF. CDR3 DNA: TGTGCCAGCAGTACCCGACTAACCCTACACTCCTACGAGCAGTACTTC.

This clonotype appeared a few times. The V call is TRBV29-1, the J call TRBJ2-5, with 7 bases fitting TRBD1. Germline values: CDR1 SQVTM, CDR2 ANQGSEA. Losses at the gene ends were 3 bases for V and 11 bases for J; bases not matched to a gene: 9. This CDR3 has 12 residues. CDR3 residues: CSVETGTVEQYF. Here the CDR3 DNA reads TGCAGCGTTGAGACAGGGACGGTTGAGCAGTACTTC.

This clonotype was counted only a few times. The DNA for the CDR3 is TGCGCCAGCGGCCCGGACAGCGATGGGGAGCAGTACTTC. Its protein is CASGPDSDGEQYF. V usage is TRBV5-1 and J usage is TRBJ2-4; the D gene is possibly TRBD1 (6 bases). This CDR3 has 13 residues. Trimming stripped 7 bases from V and 13 bases from J, with 21 bases between. Germline V lookup: CDR1 SGHRS, CDR2 YFSETQ.

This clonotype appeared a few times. The CDR3 sequence is CASSYEGSASGANVLTF. The CDR3 DNA follows: TGTGCCAGCAGTTACGAGGGGTCCGCCTCTGGGGCCAACGTCCTGACTTTC. V usage is TRBV6-2 or TRBV6-3 and J usage is TRBJ2-6, with D possibly being TRBD1 or TRBD2 (5 bases each). Trimming pared 2 bases from V and 0 bases from J, leaving 11 bases between. Germline V gene lookup returns CDR1 MNHEY and CDR2 SVGEGT. This CDR3 has 17 residues.

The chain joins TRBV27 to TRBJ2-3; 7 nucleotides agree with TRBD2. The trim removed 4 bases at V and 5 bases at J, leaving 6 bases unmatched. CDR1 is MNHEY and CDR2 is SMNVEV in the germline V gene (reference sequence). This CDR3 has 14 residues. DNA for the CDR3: TGTGCCAGCAGTTGGGGGGGGAGAAGAGATACGCAGTATTTT. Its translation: CASSWGGRRDTQYF.

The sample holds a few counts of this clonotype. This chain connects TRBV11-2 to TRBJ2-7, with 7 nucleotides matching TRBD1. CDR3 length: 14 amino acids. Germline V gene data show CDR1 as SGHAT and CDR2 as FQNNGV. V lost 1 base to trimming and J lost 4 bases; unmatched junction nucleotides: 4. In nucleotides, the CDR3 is TGTGCCAGCAGCTTAGTAACAGGGGAATACGAGCAGTACTTC. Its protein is CASSLVTGEYEQYF.

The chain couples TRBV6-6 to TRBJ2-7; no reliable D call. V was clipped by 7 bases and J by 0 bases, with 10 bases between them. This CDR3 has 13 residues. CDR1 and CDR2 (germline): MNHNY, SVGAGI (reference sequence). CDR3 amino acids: CASNHGNSYEQYF. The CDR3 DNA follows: TGTGCCAGCAATCACGGAAACTCCTACGAGCAGTACTTC.

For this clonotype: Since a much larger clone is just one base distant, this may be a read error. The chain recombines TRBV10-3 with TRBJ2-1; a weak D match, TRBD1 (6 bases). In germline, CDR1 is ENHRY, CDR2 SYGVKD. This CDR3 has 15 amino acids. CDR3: CAISESGGPYNGQFF. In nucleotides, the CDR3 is TGTGCCATCAGTGAGTCAGGGGGACCCTACAATGGGCAGTTCTTC.